The 23 T cell receptor beta chains below all came from one sample that was sequenced in a study of blood T cell repertoires in COVID-19. Clones were sequenced by immunoSEQ multiplex PCR, and TCRdb holds only the in-frame ones, with some missing. The table has roughly 300,000 clones, 80% to 90% seen once; the top ten hold roughly 12%. Sequenced: peripheral blood. The source is a woman aged 25 to 45 with COVID-19, enrolled during active disease.

This clone was seen ten or more times. This chain joins TRBV5-8 and TRBJ2-7; 7 bases match TRBD1. The V gene end was trimmed by 4 bases and the J gene end by 6 bases; junction bases not matched to a gene: 7. The germline V gene has CDR1 SGHTS and CDR2 YDEGEE. This CDR3 comprises 13 residues. The CDR3 DNA is TGTGCCAGCAGCCGAGGGGGCAGGGGCGAGCAGTACTTC. Encoded protein: CASSRGGRGEQYF. Full variable domain (missing parts from reference TRBV5-8 and TRBJ2-7): EAGVTQSPTHLIKTRGQQATLRCSPISGHTSVYWYQQALGLGLQFLLWYDEGEERNRGNFPPRFSGRQFPNYSSELNVNALELEDSALYLCASSRGGRGEQYFGPGTRLTVT.

The chain joins TRBV9 to TRBJ1-1; possibly TRBD1 for D (6 bases). This CDR3 comprises 12 residues. Trimming took off 4 bases at V and 6 bases at J, with 10 bases between the two ends. Germline V gene lookup returns CDR1 SGDLS and CDR2 YYNGEE. The CDR3 DNA reads TGTGCCAGCAGCTTGGACAGTTCTGAAGCTTTCTTT. It codes for CASSLDSSEAFF.

CDR3 sequence (DNA): TGTGCCAGCACGCGAGGTGCCTACGAGCAGTACTTC. This codes for CASTRGAYEQYF. The chain links TRBV7-2 to TRBJ2-7; D uncertain. V was trimmed by 7 bases and J by 2 bases, leaving 9 bases between them. Germline lookup yields CDR1 SGHTA and CDR2 FQGNSA. The CDR3 consists of 12 residues.

The rearrangement links TRBV12-3 or TRBV12-4 to TRBJ2-2; 7 bases align to TRBD2. The trim removed 7 bases at V and 5 bases at J, leaving 4 bases unmatched. The CDR3 covers 13 residues. The DNA of the CDR3 is TGTGCCAGCAACCCGGGGGGAACCGGGGAGCTGTTTTTT. The encoded protein is CASNPGGTGELFF.

The rearrangement uses TRBV6-6 and TRBJ2-3, with 12 bases identical to TRBD2. V lost 4 bases and J lost 15; bases outside the gene matches: 11. The CDR3 consists of 14 residues. CDR1 and CDR2 from the germline V gene are MNHNY and SVGAGI (reference sequence). The CDR3 DNA follows: TGTGCCAGCAGTTCCCACGGACTAGCGGGAAGGAGCTATTTT. As protein: CASSSHGLAGRSYF.

The chain is built from TRBV5-5 and TRBJ1-2, with D unclear. The CDR3 covers 14 residues. V was clipped by 3 bases and J by 3 bases, with 12 bases between them. Germline-derived CDR1 and CDR2 are SGHKS and YYEKEE (reference sequence). CDR3: CASSSDPADYGYTF. CDR3 bases: TGTGCCAGCAGCTCTGACCCCGCGGACTATGGCTACACCTTC.

The chain joins TRBV18 to TRBJ2-7; 7 bases are a match to TRBD1. J gave up 3 bases and V 3 bases, and 8 bases lay outside the gene matches. Germline loops: CDR1 KGHSH, CDR2 LQKENI. The CDR3 is made up of 15 amino acids. CDR3 nucleotide sequence: TGTGCCAGCTCACCCGTCGCGGACAGGCGCTACGAGCAGTACTTC. Amino acids: CASSPVADRRYEQYF.

For the CDR3, the DNA is TGTGCCAGCAGCTCCCTGACAGGGACCTATGGCTACACCTTC. Protein sequence: CASSSLTGTYGYTF. This chain joins TRBV5-6 and TRBJ1-2; TRBD1 agrees at 7 bases. CDR3 length: 14 residues. The J segment lost 4 bases and the V segment lost 3 bases, leaving 6 bases of the junction unmatched. CDR1 and CDR2 (germline): SGHDT, YYEEEE.

The chain recombines TRBV19 with TRBJ2-5, with 8 bases aligning to TRBD1. Germline assignment: CDR1 LNHDA and CDR2 SQIVND (reference sequence). The CDR3 extends over 14 amino acids. Losses at the gene ends were 7 bases for V and 8 bases for J; bases not matched to a gene: 12. The CDR3 region has the DNA TGTGCCAGTACCTCCCCGGGACAGGATTCAACCCAGTACTTC. It codes for CASTSPGQDSTQYF.

A few counts support this clone. V gene TRBV6-5 combines with J gene TRBJ1-4; the D is unclear. There are 16 residues in the CDR3. Germline V CDR1 and CDR2: MNHEY, SVGAGI. V was cut by 0 bases and J by 7 bases, with 15 bases left in between. This CDR3 reads CASSYSSTRGGEKLFF. The CDR3 DNA follows: TGTGCCAGCAGTTACTCCTCTACCCGGGGAGGTGAAAAACTGTTTTTT.

The J gene is TRBJ2-2, the V gene TRBV24-1; TRBD1 might be the D (6 bases). V lost 2 bases, J lost 1 base, and 10 bases lay in between. Looked up from germline, CDR1 is KGHDR and CDR2 is SFDVKD. The CDR3 is made up of 16 amino acids. The CDR3, as DNA: TGTGCCACCAGTGATTCACAGGGCTTGAACACCGGGGAGCTGTTTTTT. Translated, it gives CATSDSQGLNTGELFF.

This chain links TRBV21-1 with TRBJ1-2. TRBV21-1 is termed a pseudogene. CDR3 length equals 14 residues. The CDR3 coding sequence is TGTGCCAGCAGCAAAGGTCCCGGTAACTATGGCTACACCTTC. This translates into CASSKGPGNYGYTF.

The chain has TRBV24-1 and TRBJ2-2, with TRBD1 matching over 7 bases. The germline V gene encodes CDR1 KGHDR and CDR2 SFDVKD. This CDR3 spans 14 amino acids. Trimming removed 12 bases from V and 3 bases from J; junction bases left unmatched: 9. The DNA of the CDR3 is TGTGCCTCGGGACAGTCATCCTACACCGGGGAGCTGTTTTTT. Amino acid sequence: CASGQSSYTGELFF.

The chain carries TRBV19 and TRBJ1-2; 8 bases are shared with TRBD1. CDR1 LNHDA and CDR2 SQIVND come from the germline V gene (reference sequence). J lost 2 bases, V lost 5 bases, and 7 bases had no gene match. The CDR3 totals 15 residues. The CDR3 is CASSLTGQGNYGYTF. The CDR3 coding sequence is TGTGCCAGTAGTCTCACCGGACAGGGAAACTATGGCTACACCTTC.

The sample holds one count of this clone. This sequence joins TRBV7-9 and TRBJ2-4, with D perhaps TRBD1 (5 bases). CDR1 SEHNR and CDR2 FQNEAQ come from the germline V gene (reference sequence). Deletions cut 5 bases from V and 3 bases from J, with 14 bases between. The CDR3 has 15 residues. The CDR3 region is CASSEGIRGKNIQYF. The CDR3 coding sequence is TGTGCCAGCAGCGAAGGAATAAGGGGCAAAAACATTCAGTACTTC.

The chain employs TRBV9 and TRBJ2-7; possible D gene TRBD1, 5 bases. The CDR3 is made up of 14 amino acids. CDR1 is SGDLS, CDR2 YYNGEE, per germline. V dropped 1 base and J dropped 7 bases, with 15 bases sitting between them. The CDR3 DNA is TGTGCCAGCAGCGTACGTCAGGGAACAGGAGAGCAGTACTTC. As protein: CASSVRQGTGEQYF.

The chain couples TRBV6-5 to TRBJ2-7; 9 bases map to TRBD2. The CDR3 covers 16 residues. Trimming cost V 4 bases and J 0 bases; bases outside gene matches: 7. Germline V gene data show CDR1 as MNHEY and CDR2 as SVGAGI. The DNA of the CDR3 is TGTGCCAGCAGTTCACCGGGGGGACTAGCCTCCTACGAGCAGTACTTC. Protein sequence: CASSSPGGLASYEQYF.

This sequence joins TRBV5-1 and TRBJ2-3, with TRBD2 matching 14 bases. V was clipped by 4 bases and J by 5 bases; unmatched bases: 6. Germline V CDR1 and CDR2: SGHRS, YFSETQ. The CDR3 contains 16 residues. CDR3 DNA: TGCGCCAGCAGCGATTTAGGACTAGCGGGGGGAGATACGCAGTATTTT. It encodes CASSDLGLAGGDTQYF.

The chain combines TRBV3-1 (or the pseudogene TRBV3-2) with TRBJ2-1; TRBD2 matches at 10 bases. Trimming at V came to 0 bases and at J to 6 bases, leaving 5 bases not matched to a gene. The germline gives CDR1 LGHDT, CDR2 YNNKEL (reference sequence). The CDR3 runs 16 residues. The CDR3 loop is CASSQEALAGSNEQFF. The CDR3 DNA is TGTGCCAGCAGCCAAGAAGCACTAGCGGGGAGCAATGAGCAGTTCTTC.

This sequence joins TRBV2 and TRBJ1-6; TRBD1 aligns across 10 bases. V lost 9 bases and J lost 0; bases outside the gene matches: 14. CDR3 length: 19 amino acids. The germline V gene encodes CDR1 SNHLY and CDR2 FYNNEI. CDR3 protein: CARGQGRMGGPSYNSPLHF. CDR3 DNA: TGTGCCAGGGGACAGGGGCGAATGGGGGGCCCCTCCTATAATTCACCCCTCCACTTT.

This chain links TRBV7-4 with TRBJ2-5; TRBD2 might be the D (6 bases). Looked up from germline, CDR1 is SGHVT and CDR2 is SQSDAQ. The CDR3 sequence is 17 residues long. V lost 7 bases and J 3 bases, leaving 24 bases between the germline ends. The CDR3 sequence: CASIWGVAIGIKETQYF. CDR3 nucleotide sequence: TGTGCCAGCATTTGGGGGGTAGCTATCGGTATCAAAGAGACCCAGTACTTC.

This clone occurred once. V is TRBV5-4 and J is TRBJ1-3; tentative D call: TRBD1 (6 bases). V was cut by 5 bases and J by 1 base, with 10 bases left in between. The CDR3 is 14 residues long. Per germline, CDR1 SGHNT and CDR2 YYREEE (reference sequence). The CDR3 nucleotides are TGTGCCAGCAGGGACAGTCGTTCTGGAAACACCATATATTTT. Residues: CASRDSRSGNTIYF.

The chain links TRBV3-1 (or the pseudogene TRBV3-2) to TRBJ2-5, with 12 bases lining up with TRBD1. Germline trimming cut 4 bases from V and 4 bases from J; bases unmatched to any gene: 4. The CDR3 consists of 15 residues. Germline V gene lookup returns CDR1 LGHDT and CDR2 YNNKEL (reference sequence). CDR3 sequence (DNA): TGTGCCAGCAGCCGGGACAGGGGGCGCCTAGAGACCCAGTACTTC. Its translation: CASSRDRGRLETQYF.